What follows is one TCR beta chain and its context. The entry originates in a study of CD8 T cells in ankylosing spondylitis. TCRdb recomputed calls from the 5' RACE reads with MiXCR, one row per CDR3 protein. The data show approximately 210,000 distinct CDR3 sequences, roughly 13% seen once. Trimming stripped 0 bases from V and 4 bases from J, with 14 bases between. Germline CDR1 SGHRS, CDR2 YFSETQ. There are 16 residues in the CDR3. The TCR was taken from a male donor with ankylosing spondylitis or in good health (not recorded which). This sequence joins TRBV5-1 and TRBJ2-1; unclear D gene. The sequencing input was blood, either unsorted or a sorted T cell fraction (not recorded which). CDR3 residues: CASSLAGYAAYNEQFF. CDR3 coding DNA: TGCGCCAGCAGCTTGGCCGGGTACGCAGCTTACAATGAGCAGTTCTTC. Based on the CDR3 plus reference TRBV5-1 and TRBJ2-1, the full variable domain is KAGVTQTPRYLIKTRGQQVTLSCSPISGHRSVSWYQQTPGQGLQFLFEYFSETQRNKGNFPGRFSGRQFSNSRSEMNVSTLELGDSALYLCASSLAGYAAYNEQFFGPGTRLTVL.